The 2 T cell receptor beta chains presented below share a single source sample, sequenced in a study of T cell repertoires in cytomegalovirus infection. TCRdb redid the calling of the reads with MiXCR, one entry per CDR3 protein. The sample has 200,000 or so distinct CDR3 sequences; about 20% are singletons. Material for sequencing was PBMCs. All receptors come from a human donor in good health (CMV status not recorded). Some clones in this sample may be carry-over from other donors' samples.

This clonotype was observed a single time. In DNA, the CDR3 is TGTGCCAGCAGCCAAGGTCGGCGTCCAGGGGTTCAAGATGGCTACACCTTC. It is translated as CASSQGRRPGVQDGYTF. This chain joins TRBV14 and TRBJ1-2; tentative D call: TRBD1 (6 bases). This CDR3 region has 17 residues. V was trimmed by 1 base and J by 6 bases, leaving 21 bases between them. CDR1 is SGHDN and CDR2 is FVKESK in the germline V gene.

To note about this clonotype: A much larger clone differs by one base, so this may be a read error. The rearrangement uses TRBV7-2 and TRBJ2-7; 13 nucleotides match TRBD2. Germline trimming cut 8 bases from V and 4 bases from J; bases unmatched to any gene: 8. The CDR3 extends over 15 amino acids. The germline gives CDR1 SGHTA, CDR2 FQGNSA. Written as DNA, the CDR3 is TGTGCCAGCTGCCGGACTAGCGGGAGTTCATACGAGCAGTACTTC. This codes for CASCRTSGSSYEQYF.